Below are 17 T cell receptor beta chains sequenced from a single sample in a study of OX40 agonist ivuxolimab in advanced cancers. TCRdb's table, derived via immunoSEQ multiplex PCR, lists solely in-frame clones and lacks some. The profile shows 40,000 to 45,000 clones, about 81% of them singletons. Here the sequenced sample was CD4+ or CD8+ T cells sorted from blood, taken in a trial of the OX40 agonist ivuxolimab. Receptors were obtained from an adult with an advanced solid tumor such as melanoma, head and neck, liver or kidney cancer.

The table lists this clone with a few counts. The gene calls are TRBV27 and TRBJ2-3; D perhaps matches TRBD2 (7 bases). CDR3 length equals 14 residues. Germline V lookup: CDR1 MNHEY, CDR2 SMNVEV (reference sequence). The V end lost 6 bases, the J end lost 3 bases, and 13 bases lay between the germline ends. Written as DNA, the CDR3 is TGTGCCAGCAGGCCGGGGGGCCCTACAGATACGCAGTATTTT. It yields the protein CASRPGGPTDTQYF.

V and J are TRBV29-1 and TRBJ2-5; no clear D. This CDR3 has 11 amino acids. Deletions cut 7 bases from V and 4 bases from J, with 10 bases between. Germline CDR1 is SQVTM and CDR2 is ANQGSEA. CDR3 residues: CSARAVETQYF. The CDR3 DNA reads TGCAGCGCCCGGGCCGTAGAGACCCAGTACTTC. The full variable domain, in which reference TRBV29-1 and TRBJ2-5 provide the parts outside the CDR3, is SAVISQKPSRDICQRGTSLTIQCQVDSQVTMMFWYRQQPGQSLTLIATANQGSEATYESGFVIDKFPISRPNLTFSTLTVSNMSPEDSSIYLCSARAVETQYFGPGTRLLVL.

V is TRBV7-8 and J is TRBJ2-4, with 8 bases lining up with TRBD2. The CDR3 runs to 14 residues. Germline V gene lookup returns CDR1 SGHVS and CDR2 FQNEAQ. V trimming: 0 bases; J trimming: 7 bases; junction bases outside the gene matches: 2. This CDR3 reads CASSLASGANIQYF. Written as DNA, the CDR3 is TGTGCCAGCAGCTTAGCTAGCGGGGCGAACATTCAGTACTTC.

This chain connects TRBV4-3 to TRBJ1-5; D remains ambiguous. The V gene's germline CDR1 is LGHNA and CDR2 YSLEER. The CDR3 loop spans 14 amino acids. V lost 0 bases and J lost 4, with 7 bases in between. CDR3: CASSQDTVNQPQHF. CDR3 nucleotide sequence: TGCGCCAGCAGCCAAGACACAGTGAATCAGCCCCAGCATTTT.

V and J are TRBV5-4 and TRBJ2-1; D is undetermined. V was pared by 4 bases and J by 7 bases, with 9 bases between. There are 12 residues in the CDR3. Germline CDR1 and CDR2: SGHNT and YYREEE (reference sequence). The CDR3, as DNA: TGTGCCAGCAGCCTCCTCTTAAATGAGCAGTTCTTC. Protein product: CASSLLLNEQFF.

The chain is built from TRBV6-5 and TRBJ1-1, with a possible D match to TRBD1 (5 bases). V lost 5 bases, J lost 0 bases, and 10 bases lay in between. This CDR3 has 14 residues. The germline V gene encodes CDR1 MNHEY and CDR2 SVGAGI. CDR3 sequence: CASSPGSLNTEAFF. As DNA, the CDR3 is TGTGCCAGCAGTCCAGGGTCCCTGAACACTGAAGCTTTCTTT.

The chain is built from TRBV7-9 and TRBJ1-4, with D tentatively TRBD1 (5 bases). Germline lookup yields CDR1 SEHNR and CDR2 FQNEAQ (reference sequence). The CDR3 spans 16 residues. Trimming pared 2 bases from V and 0 bases from J, leaving 10 bases between. The chain's CDR3 is CASSLNWGTTNEKLFF. In DNA, the CDR3 is TGTGCCAGCAGCTTAAATTGGGGGACAACTAATGAAAAACTGTTTTTT.

The chain has TRBV29-1 and TRBJ1-3, with D hard to call. The germline V gene has CDR1 SQVTM and CDR2 ANQGSEA. The CDR3 sequence is 13 residues long. The V and J ends lost 6 bases and 2 bases respectively, with 11 bases between them. CDR3 loop: CSVGGAAGNTIYF. DNA for the CDR3: TGCAGCGTCGGAGGTGCGGCTGGAAACACCATATATTTT. The complete variable domain, with remaining parts taken from reference TRBV29-1 and TRBJ1-3, reads SAVISQKPSRDICQRGTSLTIQCQVDSQVTMMFWYRQQPGQSLTLIATANQGSEATYESGFVIDKFPISRPNLTFSTLTVSNMSPEDSSIYLCSVGGAAGNTIYFGEGSWLTVV.

This chain connects TRBV11-2 to TRBJ1-1; D perhaps matches TRBD1 (6 bases). There are 14 residues in the CDR3. Germline-derived CDR1 and CDR2 are SGHAT and FQNNGV. V lost 1 base, J lost 5 bases, and 11 bases lay in between. The CDR3 is CASSLVRGGTEAFF. CDR3 bases: TGTGCCAGCAGCTTAGTCAGAGGGGGGACTGAAGCTTTCTTT.

The CDR3 region has the DNA TGTGCCAGCAGTCACCGGGACAGTTCCTACGAGCAGTACTTC. This translates into CASSHRDSSYEQYF. The rearrangement links TRBV6-5 to TRBJ2-7; TRBD1 agrees at 7 bases. The CDR3 consists of 14 residues. Germline trimming cut 5 bases from V and 1 base from J; bases unmatched to any gene: 5. CDR1 and CDR2 from the germline V gene are MNHEY and SVGAGI.

This chain connects TRBV18 to TRBJ2-7, with 7 bases fitting TRBD1. CDR1 and CDR2 (germline): KGHSH, LQKENI. J was trimmed by 5 bases and V by 5 bases; bases with no gene match: 6. The CDR3 has 13 amino acids. In DNA, the CDR3 is TGTGCCAGCTCAGAAAACAGGGGAAACGAGCAGTACTTC. It is translated as CASSENRGNEQYF.

V usage is TRBV7-9 and J usage is TRBJ1-2; maybe TRBD1 (5 bases). The CDR3 spans 15 residues. Germline lookup yields CDR1 SEHNR and CDR2 FQNEAQ (reference sequence). V shed 5 bases and J shed 4 bases, with 17 bases lying between them. The DNA for the CDR3 is TGTGCCAGCAGCCCCTTGCTAGGGGCGAGCTATGGCTACACCTTC. Residues: CASSPLLGASYGYTF. Variable domain in full (rest from reference TRBV7-9 and TRBJ1-2): DTGVSQNPRHKITKRGQNVTFRCDPISEHNRLYWYRQTLGQGPEFLTYFQNEAQLEKSRLLSDRFSAERPKGSFSTLEIQRTEQGDSAMYLCASSPLLGASYGYTFGSGTRLTVV.

The J gene is TRBJ2-1, the V gene TRBV19; no firm D call. The germline V gene encodes CDR1 LNHDA and CDR2 SQIVND (reference sequence). The CDR3 has 16 amino acids. Trimming left V 3 bases short and J 0 bases short, with 12 bases between. The CDR3 is CASSMGIVSSYNEQFF. The CDR3 DNA reads TGTGCCAGTAGTATGGGTATCGTGAGCTCCTACAATGAGCAGTTCTTC.

The gene calls are TRBV30 and TRBJ2-3, with D uncertain. V lost 0 bases and J lost 3, with 10 bases in between. CDR1 and CDR2 (germline): GTSNPN, SVGIG (reference sequence). The CDR3 has 14 amino acids. For the CDR3, the DNA is TGTGCCTGGAGTGTAAAGGGTGGGACAGATACGCAGTATTTT. Its protein is CAWSVKGGTDTQYF.

This chain joins TRBV5-1 and TRBJ2-7, with a possible D match to TRBD1 (6 bases). Per the germline V gene, CDR1 is SGHRS and CDR2 is YFSETQ. Trimming removed 4 bases from V and 0 bases from J, with 17 bases in between. This CDR3 is built from 16 residues. In nucleotides, the CDR3 is TGCGCCAGCAGCCTGTACAGGGAAACTCCCTCCTACGAGCAGTACGTC. Amino acid sequence: CASSLYRETPSYEQYV.

V gene TRBV2 combines with J gene TRBJ1-5; D unclear. CDR3 size: 14 residues. Trimming took 4 bases from V and 4 from J, leaving 11 bases between them. Germline lookup yields CDR1 SNHLY and CDR2 FYNNEI. As DNA, the CDR3 is TGTGCCAGCAGTGCTTCGCACCCAAATCAGCCCCAGCATTTT. It yields the protein CASSASHPNQPQHF.

V usage is TRBV19 and J usage is TRBJ2-1; perhaps TRBD2 as D (7 bases). Trimming cost V 8 bases and J 7 bases, with 18 bases left between them. Germline CDR1 reads LNHDA; CDR2 reads SQIVND (reference sequence). The CDR3 has 14 residues. CDR3 DNA: TGTGCCAGTGCCACAGGGACTAAAAAAAATGAGCAGTTCTTC. It is translated as CASATGTKKNEQFF.